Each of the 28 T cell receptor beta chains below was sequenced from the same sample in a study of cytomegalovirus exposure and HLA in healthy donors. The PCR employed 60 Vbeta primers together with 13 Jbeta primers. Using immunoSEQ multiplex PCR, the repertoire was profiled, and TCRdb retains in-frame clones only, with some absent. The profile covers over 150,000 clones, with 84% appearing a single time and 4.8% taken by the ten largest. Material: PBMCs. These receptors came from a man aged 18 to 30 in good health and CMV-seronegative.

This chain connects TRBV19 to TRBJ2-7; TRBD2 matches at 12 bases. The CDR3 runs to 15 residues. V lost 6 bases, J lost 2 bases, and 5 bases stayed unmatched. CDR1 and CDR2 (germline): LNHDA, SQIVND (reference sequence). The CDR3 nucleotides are TGTGCCAGTAGAGAAGGACTAGCGGGGACCTACGAGCAGTACTTC. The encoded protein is CASREGLAGTYEQYF.

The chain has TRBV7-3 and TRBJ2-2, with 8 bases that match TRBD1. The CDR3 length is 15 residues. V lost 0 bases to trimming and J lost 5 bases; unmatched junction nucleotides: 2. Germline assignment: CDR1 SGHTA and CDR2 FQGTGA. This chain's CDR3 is CASSLTRTGTGELFF. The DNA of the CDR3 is TGTGCCAGCAGCTTAACTCGGACAGGGACCGGGGAGCTGTTTTTT.

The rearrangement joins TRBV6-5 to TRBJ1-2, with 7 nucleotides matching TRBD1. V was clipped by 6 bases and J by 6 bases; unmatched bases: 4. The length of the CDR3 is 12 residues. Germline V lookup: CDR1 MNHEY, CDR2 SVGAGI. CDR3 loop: CASRGDSHGYTF. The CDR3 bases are TGTGCCAGCAGGGGGGACAGTCATGGCTACACCTTC.

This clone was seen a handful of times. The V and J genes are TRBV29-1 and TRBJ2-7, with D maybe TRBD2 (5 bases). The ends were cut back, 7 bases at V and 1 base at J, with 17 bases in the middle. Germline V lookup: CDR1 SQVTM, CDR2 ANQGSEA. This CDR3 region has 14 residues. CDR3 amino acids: CSARPGRESYEQYF. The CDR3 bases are TGCAGCGCCCGACCGGGAAGGGAGTCCTACGAGCAGTACTTC.

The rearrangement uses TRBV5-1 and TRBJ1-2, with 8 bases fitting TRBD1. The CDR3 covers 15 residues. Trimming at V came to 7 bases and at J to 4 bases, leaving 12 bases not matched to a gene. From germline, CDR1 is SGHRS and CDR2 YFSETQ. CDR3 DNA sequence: TGCGCCAGCGGATTTGGACAGGGAGGTGCCTATGGCTACACCTTC. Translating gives CASGFGQGGAYGYTF. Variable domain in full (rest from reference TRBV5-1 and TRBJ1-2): KAGVTQTPRYLIKTRGQQVTLSCSPISGHRSVSWYQQTPGQGLQFLFEYFSETQRNKGNFPGRFSGRQFSNSRSEMNVSTLELGDSALYLCASGFGQGGAYGYTFGSGTRLTVV.

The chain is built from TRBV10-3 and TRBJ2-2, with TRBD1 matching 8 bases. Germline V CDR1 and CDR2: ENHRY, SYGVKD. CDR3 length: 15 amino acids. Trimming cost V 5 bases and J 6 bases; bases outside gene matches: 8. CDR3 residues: CAISIAPGGPGELFF. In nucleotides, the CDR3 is TGTGCCATCAGTATCGCGCCAGGGGGCCCCGGGGAGCTGTTTTTT.

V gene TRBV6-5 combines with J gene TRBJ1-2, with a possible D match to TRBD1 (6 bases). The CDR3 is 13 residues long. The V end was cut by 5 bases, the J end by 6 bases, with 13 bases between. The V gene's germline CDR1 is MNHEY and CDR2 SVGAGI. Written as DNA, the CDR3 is TGTGCCAGCAGTACACAGGGATCCGATGGCTACACCTTC. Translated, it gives CASSTQGSDGYTF.

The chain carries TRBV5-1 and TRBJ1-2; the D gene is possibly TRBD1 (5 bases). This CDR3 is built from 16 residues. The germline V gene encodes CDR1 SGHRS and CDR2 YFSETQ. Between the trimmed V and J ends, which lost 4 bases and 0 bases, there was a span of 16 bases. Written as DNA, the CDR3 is TGCGCCAGCAGCGAAGGGGCCCCCTCAACTAACTATGGCTACACCTTC. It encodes CASSEGAPSTNYGYTF.

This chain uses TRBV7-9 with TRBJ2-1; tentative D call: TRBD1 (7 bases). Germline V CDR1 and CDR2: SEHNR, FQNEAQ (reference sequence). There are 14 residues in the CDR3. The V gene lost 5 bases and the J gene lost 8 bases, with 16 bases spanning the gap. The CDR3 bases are TGTGCCAGCAGCGCATCAGGGGGGTCCGATGAGCAGTTCTTC. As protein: CASSASGGSDEQFF. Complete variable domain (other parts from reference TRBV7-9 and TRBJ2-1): DTGVSQNPRHKITKRGQNVTFRCDPISEHNRLYWYRQTLGQGPEFLTYFQNEAQLEKSRLLSDRFSAERPKGSFSTLEIQRTEQGDSAMYLCASSASGGSDEQFFGPGTRLTVL.

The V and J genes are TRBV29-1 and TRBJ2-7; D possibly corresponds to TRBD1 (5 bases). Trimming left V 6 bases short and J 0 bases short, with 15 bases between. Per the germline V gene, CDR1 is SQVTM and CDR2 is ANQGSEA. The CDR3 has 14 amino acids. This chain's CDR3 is CSVRGPLPSYEQYF. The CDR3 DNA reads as TGCAGCGTAAGGGGCCCACTCCCCTCCTACGAGCAGTACTTC.

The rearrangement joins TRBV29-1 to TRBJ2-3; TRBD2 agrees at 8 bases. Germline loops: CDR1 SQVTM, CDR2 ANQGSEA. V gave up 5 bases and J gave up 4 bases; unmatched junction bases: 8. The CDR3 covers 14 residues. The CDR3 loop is CSVLKRESPDTQYF. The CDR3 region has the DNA TGCAGCGTTCTCAAGCGGGAGTCTCCAGATACGCAGTATTTT.

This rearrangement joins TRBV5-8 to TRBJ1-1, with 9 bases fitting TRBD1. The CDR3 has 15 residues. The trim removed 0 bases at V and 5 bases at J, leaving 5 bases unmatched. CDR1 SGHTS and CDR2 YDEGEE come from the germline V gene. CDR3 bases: TGTGCCAGCAGCTTGGGCACAGGGGGCAGGACTGAAGCTTTCTTT. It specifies CASSLGTGGRTEAFF.

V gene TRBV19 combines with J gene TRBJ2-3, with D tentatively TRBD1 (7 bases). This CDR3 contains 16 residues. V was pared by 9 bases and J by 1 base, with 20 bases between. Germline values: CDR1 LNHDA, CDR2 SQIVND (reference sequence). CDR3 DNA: TGTGCCAGCCTATCTCGACAGGGAGGCGGCACAGATACGCAGTATTTT. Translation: CASLSRQGGGTDTQYF. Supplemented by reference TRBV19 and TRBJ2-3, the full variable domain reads DGGITQSPKYLFRKEGQNVTLSCEQNLNHDAMYWYRQDPGQGLRLIYYSQIVNDFQKGDIAEGYSVSREKKESFPLTVTSAQKNPTAFYLCASLSRQGGGTDTQYFGPGTRLTVL.

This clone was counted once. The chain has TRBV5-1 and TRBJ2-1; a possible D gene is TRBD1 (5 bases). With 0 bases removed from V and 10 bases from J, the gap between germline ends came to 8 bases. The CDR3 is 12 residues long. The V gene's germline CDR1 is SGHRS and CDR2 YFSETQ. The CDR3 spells CASSLESGEQFF. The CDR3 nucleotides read TGCGCCAGCAGCTTGGAGTCAGGGGAGCAGTTCTTC.

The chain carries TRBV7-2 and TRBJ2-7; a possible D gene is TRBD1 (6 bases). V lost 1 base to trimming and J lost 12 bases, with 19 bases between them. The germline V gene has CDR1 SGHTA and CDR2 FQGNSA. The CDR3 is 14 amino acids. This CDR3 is CASSLGSESGGRYF. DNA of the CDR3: TGTGCCAGCAGCTTAGGGTCTGAATCTGGGGGCAGGTACTTC. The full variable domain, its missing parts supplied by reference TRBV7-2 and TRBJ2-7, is GAGVSQSPSNKVTEKGKDVELRCDPISGHTALYWYRQSLGQGLEFLIYFQGNSAPDKSGLPSDRFSAERTGGSVSTLTIQRTQQEDSAVYLCASSLGSESGGRYFGPGTRLTVT.

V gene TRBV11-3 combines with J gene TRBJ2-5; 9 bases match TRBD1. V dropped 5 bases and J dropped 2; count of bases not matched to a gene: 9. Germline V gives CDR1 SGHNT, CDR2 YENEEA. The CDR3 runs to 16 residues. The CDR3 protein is CASSTGQGGMQETQYF. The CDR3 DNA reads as TGTGCCAGCAGCACGGGACAGGGAGGTATGCAAGAGACCCAGTACTTC. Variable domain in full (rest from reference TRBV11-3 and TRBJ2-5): EAGVVQSPRYKIIEKKQPVAFWCNPISGHNTLYWYLQNLGQGPELLIRYENEEAVDDSQLPKDRFSAERLKGVDSTLKIQPAELGDSAVYLCASSTGQGGMQETQYFGPGTRLLVL.

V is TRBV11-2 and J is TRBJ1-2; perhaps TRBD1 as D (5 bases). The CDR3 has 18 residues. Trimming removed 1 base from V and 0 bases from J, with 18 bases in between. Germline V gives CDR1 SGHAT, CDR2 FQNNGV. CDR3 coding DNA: TGTGCCAGCAGCTTAGTTCTCCCCGCAAGGACACCTAACTATGGCTACACCTTC. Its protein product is CASSLVLPARTPNYGYTF.

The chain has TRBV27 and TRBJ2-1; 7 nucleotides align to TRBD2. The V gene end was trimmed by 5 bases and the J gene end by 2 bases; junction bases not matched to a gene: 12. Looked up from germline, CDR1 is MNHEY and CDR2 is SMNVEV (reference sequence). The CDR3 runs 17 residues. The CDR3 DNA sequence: TGTGCCAGCAGTCCAAGAACTAGCGCCCTGCCCTACAATGAGCAGTTCTTC. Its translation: CASSPRTSALPYNEQFF.

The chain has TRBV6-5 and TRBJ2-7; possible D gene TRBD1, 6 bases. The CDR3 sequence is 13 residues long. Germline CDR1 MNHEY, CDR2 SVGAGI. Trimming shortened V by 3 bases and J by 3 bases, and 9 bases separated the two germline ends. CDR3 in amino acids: CASSYIGGYEQYF. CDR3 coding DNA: TGTGCCAGCAGTTATATAGGGGGCTACGAGCAGTACTTC.

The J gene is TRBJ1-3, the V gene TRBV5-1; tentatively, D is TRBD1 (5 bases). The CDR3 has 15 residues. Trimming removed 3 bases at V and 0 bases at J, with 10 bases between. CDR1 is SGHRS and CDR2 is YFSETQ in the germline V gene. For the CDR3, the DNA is TGCGCCAGCAGCTCGGGACTGACCTCTGGAAACACCATATATTTT. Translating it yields CASSSGLTSGNTIYF.

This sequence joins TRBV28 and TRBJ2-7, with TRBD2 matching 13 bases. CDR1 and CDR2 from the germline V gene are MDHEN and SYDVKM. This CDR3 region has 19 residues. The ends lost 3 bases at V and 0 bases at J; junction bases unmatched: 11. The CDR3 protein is CASSLVGQGTSGASYEQYF. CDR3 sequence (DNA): TGTGCCAGCAGTTTGGTTGGACAGGGGACTAGCGGGGCCTCCTACGAGCAGTACTTC.

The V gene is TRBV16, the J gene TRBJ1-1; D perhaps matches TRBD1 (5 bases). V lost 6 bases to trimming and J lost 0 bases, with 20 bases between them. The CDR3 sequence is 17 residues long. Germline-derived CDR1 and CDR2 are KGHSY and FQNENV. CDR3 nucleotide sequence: TGTGCCAGCAGACGCCGCAGGGATCTTTCTTTGAACACTGAAGCTTTCTTT. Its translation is CASRRRRDLSLNTEAFF.

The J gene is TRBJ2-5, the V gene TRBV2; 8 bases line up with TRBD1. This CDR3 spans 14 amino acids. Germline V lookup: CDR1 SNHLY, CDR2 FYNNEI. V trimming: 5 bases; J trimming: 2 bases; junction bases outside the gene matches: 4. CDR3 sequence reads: CASSSGQGQETQYF. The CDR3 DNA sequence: TGTGCCAGCAGTTCAGGACAGGGACAAGAGACCCAGTACTTC.

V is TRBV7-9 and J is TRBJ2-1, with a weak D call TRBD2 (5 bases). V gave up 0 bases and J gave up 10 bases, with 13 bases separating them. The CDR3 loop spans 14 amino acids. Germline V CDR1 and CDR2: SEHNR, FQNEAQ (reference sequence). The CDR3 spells CASSLAFLAQEQFF. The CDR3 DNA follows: TGTGCCAGCAGCTTAGCGTTCCTAGCACAAGAGCAGTTCTTC.

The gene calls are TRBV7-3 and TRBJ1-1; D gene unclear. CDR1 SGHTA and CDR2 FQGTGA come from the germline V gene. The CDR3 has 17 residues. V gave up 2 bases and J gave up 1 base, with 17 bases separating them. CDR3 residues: CASSLQTRGESNTEAFF. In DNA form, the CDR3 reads TGTGCCAGCAGCTTACAAACCCGCGGGGAGTCGAACACTGAAGCTTTCTTT.

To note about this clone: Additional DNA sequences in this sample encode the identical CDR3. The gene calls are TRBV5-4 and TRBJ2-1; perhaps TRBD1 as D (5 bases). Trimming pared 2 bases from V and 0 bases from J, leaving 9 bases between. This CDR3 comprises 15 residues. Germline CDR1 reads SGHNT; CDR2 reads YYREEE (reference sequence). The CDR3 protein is CASSLDSSSYNEQFF. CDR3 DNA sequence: TGTGCCAGCAGCTTAGACAGCAGCTCCTACAATGAGCAGTTCTTC. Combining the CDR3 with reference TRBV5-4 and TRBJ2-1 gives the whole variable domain ETGVTQSPTHLIKTRGQQVTLRCSSQSGHNTVSWYQQALGQGPQFIFQYYREEENGRGNFPPRFSGLQFPNYSSELNVNALELDDSALYLCASSLDSSSYNEQFFGPGTRLTVL.

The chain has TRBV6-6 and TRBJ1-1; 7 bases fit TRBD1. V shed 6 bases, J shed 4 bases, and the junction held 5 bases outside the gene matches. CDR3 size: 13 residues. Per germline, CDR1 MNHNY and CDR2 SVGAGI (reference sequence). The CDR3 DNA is TGTGCCAGCAGCCGTACAGGGGTCACTGAAGCTTTCTTT. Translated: CASSRTGVTEAFF.

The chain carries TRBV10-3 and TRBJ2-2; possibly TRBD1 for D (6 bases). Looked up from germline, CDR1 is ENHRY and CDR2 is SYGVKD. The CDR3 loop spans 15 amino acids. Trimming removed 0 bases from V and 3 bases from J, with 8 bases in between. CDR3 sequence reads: CAISESRQDTGELFF. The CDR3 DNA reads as TGTGCCATCAGTGAGTCGAGACAGGACACCGGGGAGCTGTTTTTT.